This TCR beta chain was recorded in a study of regulatory and conventional T cells in RAG deficiency. Study conclusions and caveats: In Omenn syndrome, sorted "Tregs" may be peripherally activated cells. Omenn patients showed >90% Treg-Tconv overlap and shorter CDR3 lengths. Other subsets showed approximately 10-fold reductions, but Treg unique TCR beta sequences fell about 100-fold in these patients.

The table came from immunoSEQ multiplex PCR; TCRdb's copy has only in-frame clones and leaves some out. The sample contains about 46,000 clones, over 80% of which appear only once. The germline gives CDR1 MNHNS, CDR2 SASEGT. J was trimmed by 5 bases and V by 8 bases; bases with no gene match: 9. CDR3 size: 15 residues. The sorted conventional CD4+ T cells were CD25-low and CD127-high, with genomic DNA sequenced. With regard to this clone: Its antigen is as yet unknown.

Separately, the same data were catalogued under a study of regulatory T cells. That paper states: The PCR used 52 TRBV and 13 TRBJ primers. Patient repertoires had restricted TRB V-J pairs and skewed V and J usage, most in Tregs.

Sequencing was done on a sample of CD4+ effector T cells sorted from blood. The gene calls are TRBV6-1 and TRBJ2-1, with 10 bases fitting TRBD2. The receptor was derived from a human donor in good health. The CDR3 here is CASREGLATNNEQFF. Here the CDR3 DNA reads TGTGCCAGCCGAGAGGGACTAGCGACGAACAATGAGCAGTTCTTC.